This TCR beta chain emerged from a study of neurological immune-mediated disorders. Study conclusions and caveats: The highest TCR clonal expansion occurred in HTLV-1-associated myelopathy; multiple sclerosis fell below healthy controls. The expanded clones of different subjects shared no CDR3 amino acid sequences (suggesting private repertoires in all groups).

5'RACE with 10-nucleotide random UMIs generated the cDNA. TCRdb reprocessed the 5' RACE reads with MiXCR, giving one entry per CDR3 protein. Of approximately 16,000 distinct CDR3 sequences listed, less than 25% are singletons. The unsorted libraries originated from 2 million PBMCs that had been stored at -80 C. This clonotype has a count of ten or more. No antigen is known for it. Sequenced sample: PBMCs. This TCR came from a man in his fifties or sixties in good health.

The CDR3 DNA is TGTGCCAGCAGTTCGAGCGGGAGTTGGAGAACCGGGGAGCTGTTTTTT. This sequence encodes CASSSSGSWRTGELFF. V and J are TRBV28 and TRBJ2-2, with 8 bases matching TRBD2. J was trimmed by 5 bases and V by 4 bases; bases with no gene match: 9. CDR3 size: 16 residues. Per germline, CDR1 MDHEN and CDR2 SYDVKM.